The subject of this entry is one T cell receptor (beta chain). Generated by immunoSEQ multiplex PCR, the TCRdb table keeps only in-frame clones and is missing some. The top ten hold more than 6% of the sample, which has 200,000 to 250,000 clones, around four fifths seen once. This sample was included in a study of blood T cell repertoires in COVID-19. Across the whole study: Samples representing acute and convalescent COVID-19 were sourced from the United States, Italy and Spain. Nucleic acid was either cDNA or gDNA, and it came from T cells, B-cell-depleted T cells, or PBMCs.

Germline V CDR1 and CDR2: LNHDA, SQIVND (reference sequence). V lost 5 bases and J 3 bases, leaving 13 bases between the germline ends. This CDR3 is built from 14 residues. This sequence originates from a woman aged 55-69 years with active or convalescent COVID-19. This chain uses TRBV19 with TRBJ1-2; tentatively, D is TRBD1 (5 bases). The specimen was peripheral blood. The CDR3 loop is CASSRRGGDYGYTF. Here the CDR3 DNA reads TGTGCCAGTAGTCGGCGGGGCGGTGACTATGGCTACACCTTC.